This T cell receptor (beta chain) is drawn from a study of monozygotic twins with inflammatory bowel disease. The CDR3 is 11 amino acids. Germline-derived CDR1 and CDR2 are SNHLY and FYNNEI. TCRdb reprocessed the 5' RACE reads, with one entry per CDR3 protein and no DNA. The sample has approximately 400,000 distinct CDR3 sequences; the top ten hold 2.6%. Sequenced material: blood. The TCR comes from a human donor with ulcerative colitis or Crohn's disease, or a healthy co-twin of an affected twin (not recorded which). This chain uses TRBV2 with TRBJ2-5. CDR3 loop: CASSEAETQYF.